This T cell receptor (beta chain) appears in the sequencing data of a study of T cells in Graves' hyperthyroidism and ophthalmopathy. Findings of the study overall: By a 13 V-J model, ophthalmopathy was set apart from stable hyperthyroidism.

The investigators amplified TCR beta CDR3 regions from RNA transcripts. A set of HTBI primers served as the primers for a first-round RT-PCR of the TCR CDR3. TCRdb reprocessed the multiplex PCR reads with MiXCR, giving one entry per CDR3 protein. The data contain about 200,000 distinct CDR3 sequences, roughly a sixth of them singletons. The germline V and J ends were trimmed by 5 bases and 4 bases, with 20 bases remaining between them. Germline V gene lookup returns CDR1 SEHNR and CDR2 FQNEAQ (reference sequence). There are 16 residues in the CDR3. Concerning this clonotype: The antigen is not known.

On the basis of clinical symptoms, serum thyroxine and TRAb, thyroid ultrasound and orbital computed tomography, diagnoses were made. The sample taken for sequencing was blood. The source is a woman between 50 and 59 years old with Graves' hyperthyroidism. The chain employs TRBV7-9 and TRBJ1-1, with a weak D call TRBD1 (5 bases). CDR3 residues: CASSPSIGGTGTEAFF. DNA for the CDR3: TGTGCCAGCAGCCCCTCGATTGGGGGAACCGGCACTGAAGCTTTCTTT.